One T cell receptor (beta chain) is described in this entry. Its target is unknown. TCRdb keeps only in-frame clones here, not all; method: immunoSEQ multiplex PCR. The profile covers around 140,000 clones, with about nine tenths appearing a single time and 6.9% taken by the ten largest. The record originates from a study of T cell responses to AZD1222 COVID-19 vaccine. Overall study results and limits: Mapped onto spike, vaccine-associated CD4 TCRs spanned it and were dominant at 160-218 and 743-854.

Germline V gene sequence: CDR1 ENHRY, CDR2 SYGVKD. The CDR3 runs to 16 residues. J was trimmed by 2 bases and V by 5 bases; bases with no gene match: 7. The input for sequencing was peripheral blood, taken on day 0 of AZD1222 vaccination. The TCR was taken from an adult in good health. The rearrangement links TRBV10-3 to TRBJ1-5, with 9 bases fitting TRBD1. Here the CDR3 reads CAISKDRGVGNQPQHF. The CDR3, as DNA: TGTGCCATCAGTAAGGACAGGGGAGTGGGCAATCAGCCCCAGCATTTT.